These 7 T cell receptor beta chains originate from one sample sequenced in a study of T cells in localized non-small cell lung cancer. Here immunoSEQ multiplex PCR was the method, and the copy in TCRdb shows in-frame clones only, minus some. In the table there are about 76,000 clones, approximately 84% of which are singletons. Sequenced material: peripheral blood, taken before any cancer treatment. These receptors were obtained from a female donor older than 55 with stage I lung adenocarcinoma.

J is TRBJ2-3 and V is TRBV2; 7 nucleotides match TRBD2. Trimming removed 7 bases from V and 1 base from J; junction bases left unmatched: 5. This CDR3 comprises 14 residues. Germline CDR1 is SNHLY and CDR2 is FYNNEI. Here the CDR3 reads CASKTSVGTDTQYF. DNA for the CDR3: TGTGCCAGCAAAACTAGCGTCGGCACAGATACGCAGTATTTT.

The J gene is TRBJ2-5, the V gene TRBV18; tentatively, D is TRBD2 (5 bases). V was pared by 6 bases and J by 5 bases, with 13 bases between. Germline CDR1 is KGHSH and CDR2 is LQKENI. This CDR3 has 13 amino acids. The CDR3 DNA sequence: TGTGCCAGCTCCCTCGGGGTCGGGGAGACCCAGTACTTC. It translates to CASSLGVGETQYF.

This chain uses TRBV7-2 with TRBJ2-4, with D possibly TRBD1 on 5 matching bases. CDR3 length: 14 residues. Trimming pared 5 bases from V and 5 bases from J, leaving 13 bases between. Per germline, CDR1 SGHTA and CDR2 FQGNSA. CDR3 DNA sequence: TGTGCCAGCAGCCCATCTAGGGGTCAAAACATTCAGTACTTC. This sequence encodes CASSPSRGQNIQYF.

The genes are TRBV7-9 and TRBJ1-6; D remains ambiguous. Germline V lookup: CDR1 SEHNR, CDR2 FQNEAQ (reference sequence). This CDR3 spans 15 amino acids. V was shortened by 0 bases and J by 9 bases, with 12 bases between the two germline ends. The DNA of the CDR3 is TGTGCCAGCAGCTTAGCCTTCCCTGGTCGTTCACCCCTCCACTTT. Protein sequence: CASSLAFPGRSPLHF.

This sequence joins TRBV2 and TRBJ2-2, with a weak D call TRBD2 (7 bases). Trimming removed 10 bases at V and 4 bases at J, with 16 bases between. Germline CDR1 SNHLY, CDR2 FYNNEI. The CDR3 is 14 residues long. The CDR3 DNA reads as TGTGCCATAAGGGGGGGAGAGGGCACCGGGGAGCTGTTTTTT. Protein sequence: CAIRGGEGTGELFF.

J is TRBJ2-7 and V is TRBV7-9; D call uncertain. CDR3 size: 12 residues. With 2 bases removed from V and 5 bases from J, the gap between germline ends came to 7 bases. The germline V gene has CDR1 SEHNR and CDR2 FQNEAQ (reference sequence). The CDR3 sequence is CASSLMGHEQYF. The CDR3, as DNA: TGTGCCAGCAGCTTAATGGGTCACGAGCAGTACTTC.

Notes on this clone: Other DNA sequences in the same sample also yield this CDR3. This chain links TRBV6-5 with TRBJ2-7, with 14 nucleotides matching TRBD2. The V gene end was trimmed by 0 bases and the J gene end by 4 bases; junction bases not matched to a gene: 2. The CDR3 length is 16 residues. Looked up from germline, CDR1 is MNHEY and CDR2 is SVGAGI. CDR3 sequence reads: CASSYSGLAGAYEQYF. The CDR3 DNA is TGTGCCAGCAGTTACTCGGGACTAGCGGGGGCATACGAGCAGTACTTC.